Presented here are 28 T cell receptor beta chains from one specimen sequenced in a study of cytomegalovirus exposure and HLA in healthy donors (dated by TCRdb to 2015 to 2018). Preparation of the library involved the immunoSEQ multiplex PCR assay. For the multiplex PCR, a mixture combining 60 forward primers for TCR Vbeta segments and 13 reverse primers for TCR Jbeta segments was used. Here the immuneACCESS table is served through TCRdb, limited to in-frame sequences with V and J called. Missing clones are a known gap in these copies; in checked studies unresolved V genes cover under half, and the rest lacks a known reason. The sample profile shows a few hundred thousand clones; roughly 80% of them were found once. Roughly 0.31% of the sample is held by the ten biggest clonotypes. Sequencing was carried out using PBMCs. Every receptor here comes from a girl aged 2-9 years in good health and CMV-seronegative.

The chain is built from TRBV30 and TRBJ2-7; D unresolved. CDR1 is GTSNPN and CDR2 is SVGIG in the germline V gene (reference sequence). Trimming shortened V by 2 bases and J by 6 bases, and 14 bases separated the two germline ends. The CDR3 loop spans 13 amino acids. The CDR3 coding sequence is TGTGCCTGGAGTAGGAGTATAGGTGGCGAGCAGTACTTC. Its translation is CAWSRSIGGEQYF.

The rearrangement uses TRBV5-4 and TRBJ1-2, with D unclear. Germline-derived CDR1 and CDR2 are SGHNT and YYREEE (reference sequence). The CDR3 covers 13 residues. Trimming stripped 4 bases from V and 1 base from J, with 8 bases between. This CDR3 reads CASSNRGNYGYTF. CDR3 coding DNA: TGTGCCAGCAGCAATCGGGGTAACTATGGCTACACCTTC. The full variable domain, with the rest looked up from reference TRBV5-4 and TRBJ1-2, is ETGVTQSPTHLIKTRGQQVTLRCSSQSGHNTVSWYQQALGQGPQFIFQYYREEENGRGNFPPRFSGLQFPNYSSELNVNALELDDSALYLCASSNRGNYGYTFGSGTRLTVV.

The chain has TRBV5-1 and TRBJ1-4, with D perhaps TRBD1 (6 bases). The CDR3 runs 15 residues. Germline CDR1 SGHRS, CDR2 YFSETQ. The germline V and J ends were trimmed by 3 bases and 1 base, with 10 bases remaining between them. Written as DNA, the CDR3 is TGCGCCAGCAGCTCGGGAGGGGGAACTAATGAAAAACTGTTTTTT. Protein product: CASSSGGGTNEKLFF.

The gene calls are TRBV10-3 and TRBJ2-4; D possibly corresponds to TRBD1 (6 bases). The CDR3 extends over 15 amino acids. Trimming shortened V by 3 bases and J by 4 bases, and 13 bases separated the two germline ends. Germline CDR1 ENHRY, CDR2 SYGVKD. CDR3 sequence (DNA): TGTGCCATCAGTGAAGGGCGACAGGCAAAAAACATTCAGTACTTC. It is translated as CAISEGRQAKNIQYF.

The chain couples TRBV5-6 to TRBJ2-7; D is unclear. The length of the CDR3 is 14 residues. The V end lost 2 bases, the J end lost 2 bases, and 11 bases lay between the germline ends. Germline CDR1 SGHDT, CDR2 YYEEEE. The DNA for the CDR3 is TGTGCCAGCAGCTTCGGGTATCCCCCCTACGAGCAGTACTTC. It codes for CASSFGYPPYEQYF.

This clone was seen a single time. The chain has TRBV6-5 and TRBJ2-7; D perhaps matches TRBD1 (7 bases). Germline V gene sequence: CDR1 MNHEY, CDR2 SVGAGI. V gave up 4 bases and J gave up 0 bases, with 16 bases separating them. This CDR3 has 16 amino acids. The CDR3 DNA follows: TGTGCCAGCAGTTCGAGTCAGGGGGGATACTCCTACGAGCAGTACTTC. Translating it yields CASSSSQGGYSYEQYF.

The V and J genes are TRBV25-1 and TRBJ1-4, with D tentatively TRBD1 (5 bases). The CDR3 totals 15 residues. Deletions cut 3 bases from V and 6 bases from J, with 14 bases between. CDR1 is MGHDK and CDR2 is SYGVNS in the germline V gene. This CDR3 reads CASSDGRRVHEKLFF. For the CDR3, the DNA is TGTGCCAGCAGTGACGGGCGCAGGGTCCATGAAAAACTGTTTTTT.

CDR3: CAWSVMGGPAYEQYF. CDR3 sequence (DNA): TGTGCCTGGAGTGTAATGGGGGGACCAGCCTACGAGCAGTACTTC. The rearrangement links TRBV30 to TRBJ2-7, with a tentative D call TRBD2 (6 bases). The CDR3 runs to 15 residues. Germline V gene sequence: CDR1 GTSNPN, CDR2 SVGIG (reference sequence). V shed 0 bases and J shed 2 bases, with 14 bases lying between them.

This clone has more than one count but fewer than ten. The chain uses TRBV11-2 and TRBJ2-1, with 9 bases that match TRBD2. V shed 4 bases, J shed 7 bases, and the junction held 8 bases outside the gene matches. There are 15 residues in the CDR3. Germline V CDR1 and CDR2: SGHAT, FQNNGV. The CDR3 reads CASSSSGEKVNEQFF. In DNA form, the CDR3 reads TGTGCCAGCAGCTCTAGCGGGGAGAAGGTGAATGAGCAGTTCTTC.

The chain joins TRBV29-1 to TRBJ1-1, with TRBD1 identical over 11 bases. The junction had 13 bases not matched to a gene; V was cut back by 4 bases and J by 6 bases. The germline V gene has CDR1 SQVTM and CDR2 ANQGSEA. This CDR3 is 16 amino acids long. The chain's CDR3 is CSVVPRTGGVSAEAFF. CDR3 DNA: TGCAGCGTTGTCCCGCGGACAGGGGGCGTTTCTGCTGAAGCTTTCTTT.

A single count supports this clone. This CDR3 is CASSRRDSQDNEQFF. DNA of the CDR3: TGTGCCAGCAGTCGTCGGGACAGCCAAGACAATGAGCAGTTCTTC. V and J are TRBV2 and TRBJ2-1; 7 nucleotides align to TRBD1. CDR1 is SNHLY, CDR2 FYNNEI, per germline. Trimming at V came to 5 bases and at J to 5 bases, leaving 9 bases not matched to a gene. CDR3 size: 15 residues. Full variable domain (rest looked up from reference TRBV2 and TRBJ2-1): EPEVTQTPSHQVTQMGQEVILRCVPISNHLYFYWYRQILGQKVEFLVSFYNNEISEKSEIFDDQFSVERPDGSNFTLKIRSTKLEDSAMYFCASSRRDSQDNEQFFGPGTRLTVL.

The rearrangement links TRBV5-1 to TRBJ2-2, with TRBD1 as a possible D gene (5 bases). CDR3 size: 13 residues. Germline CDR1 reads SGHRS; CDR2 reads YFSETQ. Trimming shortened V by 1 base and J by 8 bases, and 9 bases separated the two germline ends. As DNA, the CDR3 is TGCGCCAGCAGCTTGTCAGACAGTGGGGAGCTGTTTTTT. Translating gives CASSLSDSGELFF.

The chain employs TRBV2 and TRBJ2-7; 7 positions match TRBD1. V shed 7 bases and J 4 bases; nucleotides not matched to a gene: 4. The CDR3 totals 12 residues. Germline V gene sequence: CDR1 SNHLY, CDR2 FYNNEI. CDR3 amino acids: CASMGRGYEQYF. The DNA of the CDR3 is TGTGCCAGCATGGGCAGGGGGTACGAGCAGTACTTC.

The chain couples TRBV28 to TRBJ2-3; 8 bases match TRBD2. The V and J ends lost 3 bases and 6 bases, in that order; junction bases with no gene match: 8. Germline assignment: CDR1 MDHEN and CDR2 SYDVKM. The CDR3 has 15 amino acids. In nucleotides, the CDR3 is TGTGCCAGCAGTTTGACGGGGACTAGTAAGGATACGCAGTATTTT. Amino acids: CASSLTGTSKDTQYF. The full variable domain, with the rest looked up from reference TRBV28 and TRBJ2-3, is DVKVTQSSRYLVKRTGEKVFLECVQDMDHENMFWYRQDPGLGLRLIYFSYDVKMKEKGDIPEGYSVSREKKERFSLILESASTNQTSMYLCASSLTGTSKDTQYFGPGTRLTVL.

CDR3 sequence reads: CSVDSLGEQYF. The CDR3 DNA reads TGCAGTGTTGACAGTCTGGGCGAGCAGTACTTC. The rearrangement joins TRBV20-1 to TRBJ2-7; D is possibly TRBD1 (5 bases). CDR3 length: 11 amino acids. The V end was cut by 7 bases, the J end by 6 bases, with 13 bases between. Per germline, CDR1 DFQATT and CDR2 SNEGSKA (reference sequence).

The chain links TRBV5-8 to TRBJ1-1, with D hard to call. The CDR3 is 15 amino acids. From germline, CDR1 is SGHTS and CDR2 YDEGEE. Trimming removed 2 bases from V and 5 bases from J, with 16 bases in between. CDR3 loop: CASSLWSARRTEAFF. The CDR3 nucleotides read TGTGCCAGCAGCTTATGGAGTGCCCGACGGACTGAAGCTTTCTTT.

The gene calls are TRBV4-1 and TRBJ2-1, with 7 bases lining up with TRBD1. Germline assignment: CDR1 MGHRA and CDR2 YSYEKL. V trimming: 0 bases; J trimming: 10 bases; junction bases outside the gene matches: 9. CDR3 length: 15 amino acids. The CDR3 sequence is CASSQDRTGLWEQFF. CDR3 nucleotides: TGCGCCAGCAGCCAAGATCGGACAGGTCTTTGGGAGCAGTTCTTC.

V gene TRBV6-1 combines with J gene TRBJ2-5; 8 bases line up with TRBD2. The V gene end was trimmed by 10 bases and the J gene end by 4 bases; junction bases not matched to a gene: 8. The CDR3 is 13 residues long. Looked up from germline, CDR1 is MNHNS and CDR2 is SASEGT. The CDR3 region is CAIERERRETQYF. The CDR3 coding sequence is TGTGCCATCGAGCGGGAGAGAAGAGAGACCCAGTACTTC.

The gene calls are TRBV9 and TRBJ2-1; 15 nucleotides match TRBD2. The germline V gene encodes CDR1 SGDLS and CDR2 YYNGEE. V dropped 0 bases and J dropped 0; count of bases not matched to a gene: 4. The CDR3 consists of 19 residues. The CDR3 region has the DNA TGTGCCAGCAGCGTAGTAGGGACTAGCGGGGGGAGCTCCTACAATGAGCAGTTCTTC. Protein product: CASSVVGTSGGSSYNEQFF.

This sequence joins TRBV19 and TRBJ2-7; no clear D gene. Trimming took off 8 bases at V and 4 bases at J, with 9 bases between the two ends. The CDR3 is made up of 11 amino acids. The germline V gene has CDR1 LNHDA and CDR2 SQIVND (reference sequence). CDR3 amino acids: CASGPLYEQYF. The CDR3 bases are TGTGCCAGTGGCCCCTTGTACGAGCAGTACTTC.

The V call is TRBV7-9, the J call TRBJ1-3; D is possibly TRBD1 (6 bases). The length of the CDR3 is 15 residues. Germline V gives CDR1 SEHNR, CDR2 FQNEAQ (reference sequence). V lost 5 bases, J lost 4 bases, and 15 bases lay in between. The CDR3 spells CASSNPRGTGNTIYF. In nucleotides, the CDR3 is TGTGCCAGCAGCAACCCGCGGGGGACAGGAAACACCATATATTTT.

This clone was counted once. J is TRBJ1-1 and V is TRBV9, with a tentative D call TRBD1 (5 bases). Trimming pared 4 bases from V and 0 bases from J, leaving 13 bases between. This CDR3 is built from 15 residues. CDR1 and CDR2 (germline): SGDLS, YYNGEE. This chain's CDR3 is CASSLSGAMNTEAFF. The CDR3 nucleotides read TGTGCCAGCAGCCTGAGCGGGGCTATGAACACTGAAGCTTTCTTT.

The chain combines TRBV5-1 with TRBJ2-5, with 10 bases identical to TRBD2. Germline V gene data show CDR1 as SGHRS and CDR2 as YFSETQ. CDR3 size: 19 residues. Trimming took 0 bases from V and 2 from J; bases not matched to a gene: 13. The CDR3 bases are TGCGCCAGCAGCTTGGCCCCTAGCGGGGGTATTCCGGTACAAGAGACCCAGTACTTC. This sequence encodes CASSLAPSGGIPVQETQYF.

The V and J genes are TRBV2 and TRBJ1-4, with D possibly being TRBD1 (5 bases). The CDR3 has 15 amino acids. The germline V gene encodes CDR1 SNHLY and CDR2 FYNNEI. V lost 8 bases and J 0 bases, leaving 13 bases between the germline ends. DNA for the CDR3: TGTGCCAGCCCGACAGAGACTGCAACTAATGAAAAACTGTTTTTT. Its translation: CASPTETATNEKLFF.

V usage is TRBV29-1 and J usage is TRBJ2-1; 11 bases are shared with TRBD2. Losses at the gene ends were 6 bases for V and 6 bases for J; bases not matched to a gene: 10. This CDR3 region has 15 residues. Germline V lookup: CDR1 SQVTM, CDR2 ANQGSEA. The CDR3 loop is CSVGGTSGTLNEQFF. The CDR3 DNA sequence: TGCAGCGTGGGGGGGACTAGCGGAACCCTCAATGAGCAGTTCTTC.

This clone came up a few times. This chain uses TRBV28 with TRBJ2-7, with 13 bases that match TRBD2. With 2 bases clipped from V and 2 bases from J, the junction kept 6 bases outside the gene matches. This CDR3 region has 17 residues. From germline, CDR1 is MDHEN and CDR2 SYDVKM. The CDR3 here is CASSLGGLAGVPYEQYF. The CDR3 nucleotides read TGTGCCAGCAGTTTAGGTGGACTAGCGGGAGTCCCCTACGAGCAGTACTTC.

The V gene is TRBV6-5, the J gene TRBJ1-6; D remains unclear. Germline values: CDR1 MNHEY, CDR2 SVGAGI. This CDR3 region has 13 residues. V was cut by 3 bases and J by 11 bases, with 11 bases left in between. CDR3 nucleotide sequence: TGTGCCAGCAGTTATGGTACGCAGGCACCCCTCCACTTT. It translates to CASSYGTQAPLHF.

The chain combines TRBV6-6 with TRBJ2-5, with D maybe TRBD2 (6 bases). Trimming took off 11 bases at V and 11 bases at J, with 18 bases between the two ends. Per the germline V gene, CDR1 is MNHNY and CDR2 is SVGAGI (reference sequence). The CDR3 covers 11 residues. For the CDR3, the DNA is TGTGCCTCCGGGGGTATGAGGGAGCAGTACTTC. Amino acids: CASGGMREQYF.